This TCR beta chain was sequenced for a study of CD8+CD57+ T cells in acquired aplastic anemia. The wider study: Sorted CD4+ plus CD8+ cells gave DNA averaging about 3.2 ug.

The patients chosen for sequencing had shown expansion of CD8+CD57+ cells (detected by flow cytometry). No patient had been given any therapy when blood was sampled. Genomic DNA provided the template from which TCR beta VDJ and CDR3 profiles were obtained. TCRdb reanalysed the reads using MiXCR and keeps one entry per CDR3 protein. The sample holds approximately 150,000 distinct CDR3 sequences; about two thirds are singletons and the top ten take roughly half. Study results and limitations: No significant patient-versus-control difference appeared in CD8+ Simpson's diversity. The study identified almost 30 CD8+ CDR3 sequences shared by patients and controls.

Remarks on this clonotype: No antigen is known for it.

Germline V gives CDR1 SNHLY, CDR2 FYNNEI. The CDR3 is 16 amino acids. Trimming left V 4 bases short and J 6 bases short, with 19 bases between. The sequence was obtained from a human donor with aplastic anemia. Sequencing was carried out using sorted CD4+, CD8+, or CD8+CD57+ T cells (not recorded which) from PBMCs. The V gene is TRBV2, the J gene TRBJ2-1; D tentatively reads TRBD1 or TRBD2 (5 bases each). The CDR3 loop reads CASSVDPGRASNEQFF. The CDR3 region has the DNA TGTGCCAGCAGTGTCGACCCGGGGCGCGCGTCCAATGAGCAGTTCTTC.